A single sample is the source of the 18 T cell receptor beta chains below, sequenced in a study of CD8 T cells in Susac syndrome. RNA was extracted with the RNeasy kit, and a quantity of roughly 0.45 to 1 ug was reverse transcribed using random hexamers. One entry per CDR3 protein results from TCRdb running MiXCR on the immunoSEQ multiplex PCR reads. Of over 200,000 distinct CDR3 sequences listed, roughly 94% are singletons. Sequencing was carried out using CD4+ T cells from PBMCs. All receptors come from a human donor with multiple sclerosis.

J is TRBJ2-1 and V is TRBV9, with 10 nucleotides matching TRBD2. V dropped 0 bases and J dropped 10; count of bases not matched to a gene: 13. CDR3 size: 17 residues. CDR1 SGDLS and CDR2 YYNGEE come from the germline V gene. Here the CDR3 DNA reads TGTGCCAGCAGCGTAGAGGGTGTGAGCGGGGGGGCCGGAGAGCAGTTCTTC. Its protein is CASSVEGVSGGAGEQFF.

V is TRBV9 and J is TRBJ2-5, with 7 bases fitting TRBD1. The CDR3 is 13 residues long. CDR1 is SGDLS and CDR2 is YYNGEE in the germline V gene. V trimming: 2 bases; J trimming: 3 bases; junction bases outside the gene matches: 1. The CDR3 loop reads CASSVQGEETQYF. Written as DNA, the CDR3 is TGTGCCAGCAGCGTCCAGGGGGAAGAGACCCAGTACTTC.

The CDR3 nucleotides are TGTGCCTGGGATCCGGGACAGATAAAAAACATTCAGTACTTC. Translation: CAWDPGQIKNIQYF. The V gene is TRBV30, the J gene TRBJ2-4; 7 positions agree with TRBD1. CDR3 length equals 14 residues. Germline CDR1 reads GTSNPN; CDR2 reads SVGIG (reference sequence). V was pared by 5 bases and J by 4 bases, with 8 bases of the junction left unmatched.

This clonotype was counted a few times. The chain uses TRBV30 and TRBJ2-3; unclear D gene. Trimming pared 5 bases from V and 0 bases from J, leaving 6 bases between. Per germline, CDR1 GTSNPN and CDR2 SVGIG (reference sequence). This CDR3 is 12 amino acids long. In nucleotides, the CDR3 is TGTGCCTGGTCTACCAGCACAGATACGCAGTATTTT. Translating it yields CAWSTSTDTQYF.

V gene TRBV20-1 combines with J gene TRBJ2-7; D not resolved. Germline lookup yields CDR1 DFQATT and CDR2 SNEGSKA (reference sequence). V was cut by 3 bases and J by 3 bases, with 12 bases left in between. The CDR3 spans 13 residues. In DNA form, the CDR3 reads TGCAGTGCTAGTTCTTCAGTCTACTACGAGCAGTACTTC. Its protein product is CSASSSVYYEQYF.

The rearrangement links TRBV5-1 to TRBJ2-3; D might be TRBD1 (6 bases). V shed 0 bases and J shed 1 base, with 6 bases lying between them. Germline assignment: CDR1 SGHRS and CDR2 YFSETQ. CDR3 length: 14 residues. In DNA form, the CDR3 reads TGCGCCAGCAGCTTGGAGGGGGGCACAGATACGCAGTATTTT. Protein product: CASSLEGGTDTQYF. Together with reference TRBV5-1 and TRBJ2-3, the CDR3 gives the full variable domain: KAGVTQTPRYLIKTRGQQVTLSCSPISGHRSVSWYQQTPGQGLQFLFEYFSETQRNKGNFPGRFSGRQFSNSRSEMNVSTLELGDSALYLCASSLEGGTDTQYFGPGTRLTVL.

In this sample, this clonotype turned up once. The chain links TRBV30 to TRBJ2-3; D ambiguous. The CDR3 is made up of 14 amino acids. Germline values: CDR1 GTSNPN, CDR2 SVGIG (reference sequence). V dropped 2 bases and J dropped 6 bases, with 15 bases sitting between them. In nucleotides, the CDR3 is TGTGCCTGGAGTAGGCGGTTGGGAAGGGATACGCAGTATTTT. The encoded protein is CAWSRRLGRDTQYF.

The chain recombines TRBV20-1 with TRBJ1-4; tentative D call: TRBD1 (5 bases). CDR1 is DFQATT and CDR2 is SNEGSKA in the germline V gene (reference sequence). The germline V and J ends were trimmed by 3 bases and 8 bases, with 13 bases remaining between them. This CDR3 is built from 13 residues. CDR3 nucleotides: TGCAGTGCTAGTCAGATGCCAGGGGAAAAACTGTTTTTT. Amino acid sequence: CSASQMPGEKLFF.

The CDR3 nucleotides read TGTGCCAGCAGCCAATTGGAGGCAGGGAGGTACGAGCAGTACTTC. It translates to CASSQLEAGRYEQYF. The chain has TRBV3-1 and TRBJ2-7; TRBD2 is a possible D gene (6 bases). Germline values: CDR1 LGHDT, CDR2 YNNKEL (reference sequence). The CDR3 covers 15 residues. The V and J ends lost 2 bases and 4 bases respectively, with 15 bases between them.

This sequence joins TRBV9 and TRBJ2-6, with 7 bases lining up with TRBD1. Germline CDR1 reads SGDLS; CDR2 reads YYNGEE. With 1 base clipped from V and 3 bases from J, the junction kept 10 bases outside the gene matches. The CDR3 sequence is 18 residues long. CDR3 region: CASSVLDRWGVGANVLTF. Here the CDR3 DNA reads TGTGCCAGCAGCGTATTGGACAGGTGGGGTGTTGGGGCCAACGTCCTGACTTTC.

This chain's CDR3 is CASSLGLTSYEQYF. As DNA, the CDR3 is TGTGCCAGCAGCCTTGGACTGACGTCCTACGAGCAGTACTTC. V is TRBV11-2 and J is TRBJ2-7; a possible D gene is TRBD2 (5 bases). The CDR3 loop spans 14 amino acids. Trimming cost V 5 bases and J 1 base, with 12 bases left between them. The V gene's germline CDR1 is SGHAT and CDR2 FQNNGV.

This sequence joins TRBV21-1 and TRBJ2-2; the table's D call, TRBD1, has no DNA check behind it. TRBV21-1 is a recognized pseudogene. The length of the CDR3 is 16 residues. Here the CDR3 reads CASSKAEGRYTGELFF. The CDR3 DNA reads as TGTGCCAGCAGCAAAGCAGAGGGGAGATACACCGGGGAGCTGTTTTTT.

J is TRBJ1-5 and V is TRBV3-1; D gene unclear. CDR1 and CDR2 (germline): LGHDT, YNNKEL (reference sequence). The CDR3 has 14 amino acids. The V end lost 3 bases, the J end lost 6 bases, and 12 bases lay between the germline ends. CDR3 DNA sequence: TGTGCCAGCAGCCAGGACCGGACTGTTCAGCCCCAGCATTTT. As protein: CASSQDRTVQPQHF.

The V and J genes are TRBV20-1 and TRBJ1-5; the D gene is possibly TRBD1 (5 bases). V dropped 0 bases and J dropped 4 bases, with 7 bases sitting between them. Germline-derived CDR1 and CDR2 are DFQATT and SNEGSKA (reference sequence). This CDR3 has 13 amino acids. CDR3 region: CSARDRQNQPQHF. CDR3 nucleotides: TGCAGTGCTAGAGATCGACAGAATCAGCCCCAGCATTTT.

This chain links TRBV20-1 with TRBJ2-3; D is uncertain. The CDR3 contains 13 residues. Trimming left V 2 bases short and J 0 bases short, with 6 bases between. Per germline, CDR1 DFQATT and CDR2 SNEGSKA (reference sequence). The CDR3 region is CSARRTSTDTQYF. DNA of the CDR3: TGCAGTGCTAGACGAACTAGCACAGATACGCAGTATTTT.

The chain is built from TRBV24-1 and TRBJ1-2, with 7 positions matching TRBD1. The V gene end was trimmed by 11 bases and the J gene end by 8 bases; junction bases not matched to a gene: 7. The CDR3 extends over 11 amino acids. Per the germline V gene, CDR1 is KGHDR and CDR2 is SFDVKD. The DNA for the CDR3 is TGTGCCATCTCGACAGGGTACGGCTACACCTTC. Its translation: CAISTGYGYTF.

The chain links TRBV12-3 or TRBV12-4 to TRBJ1-5; D is possibly TRBD1 (5 bases). Trimming left V 3 bases short and J 6 bases short, with 9 bases between. The CDR3 is 13 residues long. The CDR3 loop is CASSFERGQPQHF. CDR3 bases: TGTGCCAGCAGTTTTGAGAGGGGTCAGCCCCAGCATTTT.

This clonotype appeared a single time. The genes are TRBV9 and TRBJ1-6; weak D call: TRBD1 (5 bases). Germline lookup yields CDR1 SGDLS and CDR2 YYNGEE. The CDR3 runs 14 residues. V dropped 6 bases and J dropped 7 bases, with 14 bases sitting between them. For the CDR3, the DNA is TGTGCCAGCACCTTGGGGGGGGAGAATTCACCCCTCCACTTT. It codes for CASTLGGENSPLHF.